This T cell receptor (beta chain) is drawn from a study of cytomegalovirus exposure and HLA in healthy donors. V was pared by 0 bases and J by 3 bases, with 12 bases of the junction left unmatched. This CDR3 has 17 residues. Germline CDR1 is SGHRS and CDR2 is YFSETQ. The PCR was carried out with 60 Vbeta primers and 13 Jbeta primers. The repertoire was sequenced with immunoSEQ multiplex PCR; TCRdb's copy has only in-frame clones and lacks some. The sample records 100,000 to 150,000 clones, approximately 75% being singletons. The source is a middle-aged man in good health and CMV-seropositive. This chain joins TRBV5-1 and TRBJ2-7; 7 nucleotides match TRBD2. The sequenced sample consisted of PBMCs. In DNA form, the CDR3 reads TGCGCCAGCAGCTTGGCTAGCGGATCGGTGAGTTACTACGAGCAGTACTTC. This encodes CASSLASGSVSYYEQYF.